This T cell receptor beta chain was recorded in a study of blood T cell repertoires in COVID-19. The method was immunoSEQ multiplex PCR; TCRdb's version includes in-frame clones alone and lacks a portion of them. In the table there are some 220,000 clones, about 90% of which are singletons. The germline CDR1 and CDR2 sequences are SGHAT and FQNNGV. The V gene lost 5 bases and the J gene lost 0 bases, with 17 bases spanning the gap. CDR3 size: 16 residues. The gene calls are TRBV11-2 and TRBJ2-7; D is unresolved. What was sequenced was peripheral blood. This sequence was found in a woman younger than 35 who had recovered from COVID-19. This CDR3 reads CASSKEAGYSSYEQYF. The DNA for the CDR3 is TGTGCCAGCAGCAAAGAAGCAGGCTACAGCTCCTACGAGCAGTACTTC.